This T cell receptor beta chain was identified in a study of cytomegalovirus exposure and HLA in healthy donors. Trimming stripped 0 bases from V and 4 bases from J, with 5 bases between. The CDR3 length is 13 residues. Looked up from germline, CDR1 is SGHRS and CDR2 is YFSETQ. PCR was performed using 60 Vbeta and 13 Jbeta primers. Generated by immunoSEQ multiplex PCR, the TCRdb table keeps only in-frame clones and is missing some. The sample yields 65,000 to 90,000 clones, over 70% seen once. This clone has just a few counts. Antigen specificity is unknown. General observations from the study: For most TCR beta V segments, an earlier analysis put the productive rate at about 87% or about 30% of the time.

The genes are TRBV5-1 and TRBJ1-5; D remains ambiguous. The sample was PBMCs. The TCR was taken from a man aged 70 or older in good health and CMV-seronegative. The CDR3: CASSLELNQPQHF. In DNA form, the CDR3 reads TGCGCCAGCAGCTTGGAATTAAATCAGCCCCAGCATTTT.